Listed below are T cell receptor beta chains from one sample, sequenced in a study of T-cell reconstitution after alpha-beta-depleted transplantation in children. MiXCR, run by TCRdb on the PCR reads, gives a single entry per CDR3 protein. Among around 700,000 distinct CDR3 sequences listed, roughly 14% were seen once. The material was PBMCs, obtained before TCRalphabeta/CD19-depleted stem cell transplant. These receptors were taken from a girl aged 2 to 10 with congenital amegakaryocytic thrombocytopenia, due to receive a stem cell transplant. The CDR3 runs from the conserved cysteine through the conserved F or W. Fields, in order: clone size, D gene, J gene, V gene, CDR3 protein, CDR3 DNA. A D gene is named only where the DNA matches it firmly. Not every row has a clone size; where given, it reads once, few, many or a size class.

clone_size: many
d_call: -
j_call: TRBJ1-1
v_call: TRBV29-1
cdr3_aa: CSVGGRAYRNTEAFF
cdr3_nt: TGCAGCGTTGGTGGGAGGGCGTACAGAAACACTGAAGCTTTCTTT

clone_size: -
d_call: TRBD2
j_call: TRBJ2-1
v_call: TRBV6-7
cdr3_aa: CASSNPGLGLWKSYNEQFF
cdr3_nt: TGTGCCAGCAGTAACCCGGGACTAGGGTTGTGGAAGTCCTACAATGAGCAGTTCTTC

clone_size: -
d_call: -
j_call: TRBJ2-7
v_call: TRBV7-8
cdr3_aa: CASSLEEGEGLTYEQYF
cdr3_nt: TGTGCCAGCAGCTTAGAGGAAGGAGAGGGGCTCACCTACGAGCAGTACTTC

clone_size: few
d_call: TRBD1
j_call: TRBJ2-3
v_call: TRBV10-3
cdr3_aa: CAISGQGTDTQYF
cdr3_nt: TGTGCCATCAGCGGACAGGGTACAGATACGCAGTATTTT

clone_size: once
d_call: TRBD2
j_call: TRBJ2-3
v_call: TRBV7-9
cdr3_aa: CASSRLQTSGSLDTQYF
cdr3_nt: TGTGCCAGCAGCCGCCTCCAGACTAGCGGGAGTTTAGATACGCAGTATTTT

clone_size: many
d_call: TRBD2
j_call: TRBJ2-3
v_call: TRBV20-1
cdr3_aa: CSARSLAVEHADTQYF
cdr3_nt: TGCAGTGCCCGAAGCCTAGCGGTGGAGCACGCAGATACGCAGTATTTT

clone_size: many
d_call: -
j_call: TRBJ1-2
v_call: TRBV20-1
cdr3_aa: CSAWSNYGYTF
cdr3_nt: TGCAGTGCCTGGTCGAACTATGGCTACACCTTC

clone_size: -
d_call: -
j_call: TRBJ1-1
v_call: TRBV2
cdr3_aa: CASSVLYGVNTEAFF
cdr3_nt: TGTGCCAGCAGCGTCCTTTATGGGGTGAACACTGAAGCTTTCTTT

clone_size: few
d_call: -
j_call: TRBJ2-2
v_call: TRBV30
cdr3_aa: CAWSTTPRELRYTGELFF
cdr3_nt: TGTGCCTGGAGTACAACCCCCCGGGAGTTAAGGTACACCGGGGAGCTGTTTTTT

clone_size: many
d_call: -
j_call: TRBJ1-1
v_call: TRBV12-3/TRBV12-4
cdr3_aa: CASRPGPSGTEAFF
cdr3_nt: TGTGCCAGCAGACCGGGACCCTCGGGGACTGAAGCTTTCTTT

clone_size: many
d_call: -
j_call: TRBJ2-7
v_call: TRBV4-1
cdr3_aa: CASSQVGGQYEQYF
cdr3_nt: TGCGCCAGCAGCCAAGTAGGGGGGCAGTACGAGCAGTACTTC